One and the same sample provided the 26 T cell receptor beta chains below, sequenced in a study of T cell repertoires in cytomegalovirus infection. TCRdb called the reads again in MiXCR, with one record for every CDR3 protein. There are 60,000 to 75,000 distinct CDR3 sequences in the sample; 4% occur only once, and around a fifth lies in the top ten. The sample was PBMCs. These receptors all stem from a human donor in good health (CMV status not recorded). Some clones in this sample may be carry-over from other donors' samples.

In this sample, this clonotype turned up many times. CDR3 DNA: TGTGCCAGCAGTAAAACTTCAGGGGATCAAGAGACCCAGTACTTC. Its translation is CASSKTSGDQETQYF. V and J are TRBV6-2 or TRBV6-3 and TRBJ2-5, with a weak D call TRBD1 (6 bases). V shed 5 bases and J shed 2 bases, with 15 bases lying between them. The CDR3 consists of 15 residues. Germline-derived CDR1 and CDR2 are MNHEY and SVGEGT.

The sample holds many counts of this clonotype. This chain links TRBV7-3 with TRBJ1-1; TRBD1 aligns across 7 bases. The CDR3 covers 15 residues. CDR1 SGHTA and CDR2 FQGTGA come from the germline V gene. V shed 2 bases and J 5 bases; nucleotides not matched to a gene: 8. For the CDR3, the DNA is TGTGCCAGCAGCTTACAAGGGGGCGCGGGGACTGAAGCTTTCTTT. It is translated as CASSLQGGAGTEAFF.

In this sample, this clonotype turned up many times. This chain uses TRBV7-2 with TRBJ2-2, with 9 nucleotides matching TRBD2. The CDR3 extends over 16 amino acids. V lost 2 bases to trimming and J lost 7 bases; unmatched junction nucleotides: 8. Germline lookup yields CDR1 SGHTA and CDR2 FQGNSA. The CDR3 bases are TGTGCCAGCAGCTTAATTTGGAGCGGGGGGAACGGGGAGCTGTTTTTT. Protein: CASSLIWSGGNGELFF.

There are many counts of this clonotype. The chain joins TRBV6-1 to TRBJ1-4; D might be TRBD1 (5 bases). CDR1 is MNHNS, CDR2 SASEGT, per germline. Deletions cut 4 bases from V and 7 bases from J, with 13 bases between. This CDR3 comprises 14 residues. The CDR3 nucleotides read TGTGCCAGCAGTGGGCTCCAGAGGGGTGAAAAACTGTTTTTT. Its protein is CASSGLQRGEKLFF.

This clonotype has a count of ten or more. The V call is TRBV19, the J call TRBJ2-4; D unresolved. Trimming stripped 6 bases from V and 0 bases from J, with 6 bases between. Germline CDR1 LNHDA, CDR2 SQIVND (reference sequence). This CDR3 has 13 residues. The CDR3 is CASRDGAKNIQYF. Here the CDR3 DNA reads TGTGCCAGTAGGGACGGAGCCAAAAACATTCAGTACTTC. The whole variable domain, filled in from reference TRBV19 and TRBJ2-4, reads DGGITQSPKYLFRKEGQNVTLSCEQNLNHDAMYWYRQDPGQGLRLIYYSQIVNDFQKGDIAEGYSVSREKKESFPLTVTSAQKNPTAFYLCASRDGAKNIQYFGAGTRLSVL.

Ten or more counts support this clonotype. This chain uses TRBV20-1 with TRBJ1-5; D unresolved. This CDR3 spans 14 amino acids. Trimming stripped 0 bases from V and 2 bases from J, with 8 bases between. CDR1 and CDR2 (germline): DFQATT, SNEGSKA (reference sequence). The CDR3 is CSARDPAGNQPQHF. CDR3 nucleotide sequence: TGCAGTGCTAGAGATCCGGCAGGCAATCAGCCCCAGCATTTT.

This clonotype was recorded at least ten times. V usage is TRBV5-1 and J usage is TRBJ1-2, with TRBD1 matching over 7 bases. In germline, CDR1 is SGHRS, CDR2 YFSETQ. The CDR3 is 14 amino acids. J was trimmed by 8 bases and V by 0 bases; bases with no gene match: 7. CDR3 DNA: TGCGCCAGCAGCTTGGGACAGGGAGGAACAGGCTACACCTTC. Translation gives CASSLGQGGTGYTF.

V gene TRBV7-2 combines with J gene TRBJ1-2, with D possibly TRBD1 on 5 matching bases. Germline assignment: CDR1 SGHTA and CDR2 FQGNSA. The V gene lost 3 bases and the J gene lost 7 bases, with 12 bases spanning the gap. CDR3 size: 13 residues. The CDR3: CASSFTQGGGYTF. CDR3 nucleotide sequence: TGTGCCAGCAGCTTTACTCAGGGCGGTGGCTACACCTTC.

Many counts were recorded for this clonotype. The chain is built from TRBV7-2 and TRBJ2-5; D not certain. The CDR3 runs to 14 residues. CDR1 is SGHTA, CDR2 FQGNSA, per germline. Trimming stripped 5 bases from V and 5 bases from J, with 15 bases between. The CDR3 DNA follows: TGTGCCAGCAGCGGCTCACCTCTGGGCGAGACCCAGTACTTC. Translated: CASSGSPLGETQYF.

This clonotype was found many times. This chain uses TRBV7-2 with TRBJ2-1, with D uncertain. Trimming removed 3 bases at V and 0 bases at J, with 9 bases between. CDR1 is SGHTA and CDR2 is FQGNSA in the germline V gene. This CDR3 comprises 15 residues. CDR3 nucleotide sequence: TGTGCCAGCAGCTTTCAGGCGAGCTCCTACAATGAGCAGTTCTTC. Its protein product is CASSFQASSYNEQFF.

V usage is TRBV28 and J usage is TRBJ2-4, with D hard to call. Germline assignment: CDR1 MDHEN and CDR2 SYDVKM. This CDR3 has 12 amino acids. The ends were cut back, 7 bases at V and 4 bases at J, with 8 bases in the middle. CDR3 loop: CASTDRKNIQYF. CDR3 in DNA: TGTGCCAGCACGGACCGTAAAAACATTCAGTACTTC.

This clonotype occurred many times. The CDR3 region is CASSQEGGFVYNEQFF. The CDR3 coding sequence is TGCGCCAGCAGCCAAGAGGGAGGGTTTGTGTACAATGAGCAGTTCTTC. V and J are TRBV4-1 and TRBJ2-1, with 7 bases lining up with TRBD2. Germline trimming cut 0 bases from V and 4 bases from J; bases unmatched to any gene: 6. This CDR3 is built from 16 residues. The germline V gene has CDR1 MGHRA and CDR2 YSYEKL.

This clonotype has a count of ten or more. This chain uses TRBV7-2 with TRBJ1-5; D call uncertain. This CDR3 has 13 amino acids. From germline, CDR1 is SGHTA and CDR2 FQGNSA. Between the trimmed V and J ends, which lost 4 bases and 7 bases, there was a span of 11 bases. DNA for the CDR3: TGTGCCAGCAGCTCAAGAGGAGAACAGCCCCAGCATTTT. Protein sequence: CASSSRGEQPQHF.

This clonotype has ten or more counts. The chain joins TRBV7-2 to TRBJ2-7; 13 nucleotides align to TRBD2. Germline-derived CDR1 and CDR2 are SGHTA and FQGNSA. The CDR3 runs to 15 residues. The J segment lost 6 bases and the V segment lost 5 bases, leaving 7 bases of the junction unmatched. In DNA form, the CDR3 reads TGTGCCAGCAGCAGGACGGGACTAGCGGGATTCGAGCAGTACTTC. It codes for CASSRTGLAGFEQYF.

This clonotype came up a few times. The chain is built from TRBV5-6 and TRBJ1-4, with D possibly matching TRBD1 (5 bases). V lost 2 bases and J 2 bases, leaving 16 bases between the germline ends. The CDR3 sequence is 17 residues long. Germline V gives CDR1 SGHDT, CDR2 YYEEEE. The CDR3 loop is CASSFLGDAGTNEKLFF. The DNA for the CDR3 is TGTGCCAGCAGCTTTTTGGGGGACGCGGGGACTAATGAAAAACTGTTTTTT.

This clonotype was counted at least ten times. The rearrangement joins TRBV7-2 to TRBJ2-1, with D perhaps assigned TRBD1 or TRBD2 (6 bases each). The CDR3 loop spans 15 amino acids. Germline CDR1 is SGHTA and CDR2 is FQGNSA. V lost 4 bases, J lost 5 bases, and 15 bases lay in between. The CDR3 DNA reads TGTGCCAGCAGCTCCAGGGGTAGCGGTGACAATGAGCAGTTCTTC. Its translation: CASSSRGSGDNEQFF.

This clonotype was observed many times. V is TRBV7-6 and J is TRBJ2-1; 12 nucleotides align to TRBD1. Germline CDR1 reads SGHVS; CDR2 reads FNYEAQ. Unmatched junction bases numbered 5, after V lost 5 bases and J lost 6 bases. CDR3 length: 15 amino acids. Written as DNA, the CDR3 is TGTGCCAGCAGCCCCGGGACAGGGGGCCTCAATGAGCAGTTCTTC. The encoded protein is CASSPGTGGLNEQFF.

Many counts were recorded for this clonotype. The CDR3 sequence: CSAPRDRGRNQPQHF. In nucleotides, the CDR3 is TGCAGTGCTCCGAGAGACAGGGGACGCAATCAGCCCCAGCATTTT. The chain recombines TRBV20-1 with TRBJ1-5, with 8 bases matching TRBD1. The CDR3 covers 15 residues. The V gene end was trimmed by 5 bases and the J gene end by 2 bases; junction bases not matched to a gene: 8. Germline CDR1 and CDR2: DFQATT and SNEGSKA (reference sequence).

This clonotype was counted at least ten times. The chain uses TRBV7-2 and TRBJ2-1; the D is unclear. This CDR3 has 14 amino acids. Germline CDR1 is SGHTA and CDR2 is FQGNSA. With 5 bases removed from V and 7 bases from J, the gap between germline ends came to 15 bases. The CDR3 sequence is CASSHEISWNEQFF. The CDR3 nucleotides are TGTGCCAGCAGCCACGAAATCTCCTGGAATGAGCAGTTCTTC.

In its sample, this clonotype was seen many times. CDR3: CASSSTGGYTEAFF. CDR3 DNA sequence: TGTGCCAGCAGTTCCACCGGGGGGTACACTGAAGCTTTCTTT. This chain links TRBV7-2 with TRBJ1-1; D possibly corresponds to TRBD1 (5 bases). V was cut by 6 bases and J by 3 bases, with 14 bases left in between. Germline V gene sequence: CDR1 SGHTA, CDR2 FQGNSA. This CDR3 has 14 residues.

This clonotype was seen many times. V gene TRBV28 combines with J gene TRBJ2-1; 11 bases are shared with TRBD2. This CDR3 spans 16 amino acids. Germline V CDR1 and CDR2: MDHEN, SYDVKM. Unmatched junction bases numbered 6, after V lost 5 bases and J lost 3 bases. The CDR3 nucleotides read TGTGCCAGCAGTCCCCAACTAGCGGGGGTCTACAATGAGCAGTTCTTC. It codes for CASSPQLAGVYNEQFF.

This clonotype was seen ten or more times. The genes are TRBV12-3 or TRBV12-4 and TRBJ1-2; D call uncertain. CDR3 length equals 14 residues. V was clipped by 8 bases and J by 3 bases, with 16 bases between them. The CDR3 loop is CASSVLGVDYGYTF. Written as DNA, the CDR3 is TGTGCCAGCTCGGTGTTAGGAGTCGACTATGGCTACACCTTC.

There are many counts of this clonotype. The V call is TRBV20-1, the J call TRBJ2-1; D ambiguous. CDR1 is DFQATT and CDR2 is SNEGSKA in the germline V gene (reference sequence). The length of the CDR3 is 13 residues. V dropped 1 base and J dropped 7 bases, with 11 bases sitting between them. CDR3 coding DNA: TGCAGTGCTAGAGTCATCTGGGATAATGAGCAGTTCTTC. Its translation is CSARVIWDNEQFF.

This clonotype was observed at least ten times. The rearrangement links TRBV3-1 to TRBJ1-6; TRBD1 aligns across 11 bases. Losses at the gene ends were 1 base for V and 0 bases for J; bases not matched to a gene: 2. The CDR3 is made up of 18 amino acids. Germline V lookup: CDR1 LGHDT, CDR2 YNNKEL (reference sequence). DNA for the CDR3: TGTGCCAGCAGCCAAGGAGGGACAGGGGGCTCCTATAATTCACCCCTCCACTTT. Amino acid sequence: CASSQGGTGGSYNSPLHF.

This clonotype appeared a few times. The chain employs TRBV11-1 and TRBJ2-7; 7 bases map to TRBD1. There are 14 residues in the CDR3. Trimming at V came to 3 bases and at J to 3 bases, leaving 5 bases not matched to a gene. Germline lookup yields CDR1 SGHAT and CDR2 FQDESV (reference sequence). In DNA, the CDR3 is TGTGCCAGCAGCTTCGCCGGGACAGTCTACGAGCAGTACTTC. Encoded protein: CASSFAGTVYEQYF.

This clonotype was counted at least ten times. This chain connects TRBV7-2 to TRBJ2-7, with D perhaps TRBD1 (5 bases). Germline lookup yields CDR1 SGHTA and CDR2 FQGNSA. The CDR3 runs 15 residues. Trimming left V 2 bases short and J 2 bases short, with 13 bases between. The CDR3 reads CASSLSQDTPYEQYF. The CDR3 bases are TGTGCCAGCAGCTTATCTCAGGACACCCCCTACGAGCAGTACTTC.